This TCR beta chain is drawn from a study of CD8+ T cells in alopecia areata. Background on the study: The share of scalp area affected provided the severity score for treated patients. Study-level results: Persistence in scalp and blood during tofacitinib was observed for many expanded lesional clones. Lesional scalp, notably in alopecia totalis/universalis, had clonality above that of normal scalp.

This CDR3 spans 13 amino acids. Germline V gene sequence: CDR1 SQVTM, CDR2 ANQGSEA. With 3 bases removed from V and 3 bases from J, the gap between germline ends came to 12 bases. Reverse transcribed after extraction, RNA yielded cDNA as the sequencing template. Sequencing was performed with immunoSEQ multiplex PCR; in TCRdb, only in-frame clones are kept and a portion is missing. Altogether over 90,000 clones are present, 70% to 90% being singletons, with the ten largest covering 11%. Treatment defined: oral pan-JAK inhibitor, 5-10 mg twice daily. Lesional scalp punch biopsies and peripheral blood came from alopecia areata patients. Comments on this clone: Its antigen is as yet unknown.

The sample consisted of CD8+ T cells sorted from blood, taken at approximately week 30, from a patient treated with tofacitinib. This receptor was taken from a human donor with alopecia areata. J is TRBJ2-7 and V is TRBV29-1; D gene unclear. Here the CDR3 DNA reads TGCAGCGTTGAGGTGACGGAAAGCTACGAGCAGTACTTC. Its translation: CSVEVTESYEQYF.